This T cell receptor (beta chain) was sequenced during a study of blood T cell repertoires in COVID-19 (TCRdb year 2020). For the wider study: The collaborator samples originated in the United States, Italy and Spain and spanned the acute and convalescent phases of COVID-19. The prospective study material was composed of cDNA or gDNA derived from T cells, B-cell-depleted T cells, or PBMCs. The dataset comprised deeply sampled blood TCRbeta repertoires from subjects exposed to, actively infected with, or recovered from COVID-19. The repertoires were made available in a free public database intended to serve as a resource for research on the immune response to SARS-CoV-2. The samples were drawn from two sources: the first 160 participants of the ongoing ImmuneRACE study, and over 950 subjects contributed by 6 global collaborators. Sample metadata almost always included a de-identified subject ID, COVID-19 status, age in years and sex. HLA class I and class II types, where available, came from metadata supplied by the sample provider rather than from assay-based typing. Broad study findings and their caveats: Clinical and demographic metadata were provided uncurated, with the amount varying by source and participant.

Each collaborating institution followed its own protocols to collect whole blood in K2EDTA tubes. For TCRbeta analysis, collaborator samples were shipped as frozen whole blood, as isolated PBMCs, or as DNA extracted from either sample type. Unmatched junction bases come to 8, with V trimmed by 2 bases and J by 7 bases. The CDR3 spans 14 residues, from the cysteine through the phenylalanine. The read is trimmed to its CDR3 DNA, 42 bases read in frame from base 1. In the germline V gene, CDR1 corresponds to SQVTM and CDR2 to ANQGSEA. As for this clone: Its antigen has not been determined. No quality values exist for individual bases; no much larger clone is one base distant.

TCRbeta CDR3 regions were amplified from genomic DNA using the immunoSEQ Assay, a bias-controlled multiplex PCR. As for how the authors treated the data: Nucleated cell counts per sample were estimated from amplification of reference gene primers within the assay. Sequence reads were collapsed and filtered to measure the absolute abundance of every unique TCRbeta CDR3 rearrangement. For each sample, productive Simpson clonality was calculated as the square root of Simpson's diversity index over productive rearrangements. This is the immuneACCESS table as TCRdb keeps it, with only in-frame sequences that have V and J called. A part of the clones is gone; compared with another copy, unresolved V genes explain less than half, and the rest is unexplained. Clonal size and the V and J genes are those of that table, whereas D and trimming came from the DNA. The sample table contains around 250,000 clones; only one count was recorded for about 80% of them. Approximately 4.4% of the sample is held by the ten biggest clonotypes.

The chain employs TRBV29-1 and TRBJ2-1, with 7 junctional bases fitting TRBD1. This TCR came from a man aged 50 or older with active or convalescent COVID-19. Input material: peripheral blood. The CDR3 corresponds to CSVEITGVGNEQFF. The DNA sequence reads TGCAGCGTTGAAATCACAGGGGTGGGGAATGAGCAGTTCTTC.